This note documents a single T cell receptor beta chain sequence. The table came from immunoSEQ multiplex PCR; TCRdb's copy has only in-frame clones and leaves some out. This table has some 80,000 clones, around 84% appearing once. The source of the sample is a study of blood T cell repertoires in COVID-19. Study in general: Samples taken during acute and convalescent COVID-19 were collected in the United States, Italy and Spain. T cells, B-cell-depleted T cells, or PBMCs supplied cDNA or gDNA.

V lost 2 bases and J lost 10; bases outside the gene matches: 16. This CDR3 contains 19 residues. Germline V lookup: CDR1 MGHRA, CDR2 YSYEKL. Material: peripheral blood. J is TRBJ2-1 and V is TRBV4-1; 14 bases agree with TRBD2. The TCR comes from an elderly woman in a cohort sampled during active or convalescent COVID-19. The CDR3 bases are TGCGCCAGCAGCCAACCACCCAACTGGGGGACTAGCGGGGGTCAGGAGCAGTTCTTC. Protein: CASSQPPNWGTSGGQEQFF.